The source of this T cell receptor (beta chain) is a study of cytomegalovirus exposure and HLA in healthy donors. For this clone: Its matching antigen is unknown.

Whole-study findings and limits: With later analysis, a missense DCLRE1C variant became linked to TCR beta V- and J-gene trimming. Fewer N-insertions than the roughly 670-donor mean were reportedly shown by an Asian-associated ancestry cluster in a later analysis. Excluded: some indistinguishable V segments such as TRBV6-2 and TRBV6-3.

V was pared by 1 base and J by 0 bases, with 4 bases between. The CDR3 is 13 residues long. The germline CDR1 and CDR2 sequences are SGHAT and FQNNGV. Vbeta (60) and Jbeta (13) primers were used in the PCR. Assay: immunoSEQ multiplex PCR; the TCRdb copy retains only in-frame clones and omits some. The top ten clones hold 3.6% of a sample with 30,000 to 45,000 clones, roughly 84% of them seen once. Everyone who donated was a healthy bone marrow donor. The V call is TRBV11-2, the J call TRBJ2-7; D is unclear. What was sequenced was PBMCs. The origin of this receptor is a woman aged 18-29 years in good health and CMV-seronegative. The CDR3 DNA sequence: TGTGCCAGCAGCTTAGCGTTCTCCTACGAGCAGTACTTC. Its translation is CASSLAFSYEQYF.